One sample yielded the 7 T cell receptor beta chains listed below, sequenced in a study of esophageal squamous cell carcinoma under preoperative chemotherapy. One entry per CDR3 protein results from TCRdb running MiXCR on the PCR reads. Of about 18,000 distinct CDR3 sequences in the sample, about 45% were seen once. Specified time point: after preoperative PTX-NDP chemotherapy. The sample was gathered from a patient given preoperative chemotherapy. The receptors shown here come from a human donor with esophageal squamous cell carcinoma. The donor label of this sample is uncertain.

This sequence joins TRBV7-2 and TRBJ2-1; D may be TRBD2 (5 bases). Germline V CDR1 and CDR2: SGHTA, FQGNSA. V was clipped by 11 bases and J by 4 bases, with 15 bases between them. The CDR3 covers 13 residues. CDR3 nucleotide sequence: TGTGCCCTCGTGGGAGAACCTTACAATGAGCAGTTCTTC. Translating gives CALVGEPYNEQFF.

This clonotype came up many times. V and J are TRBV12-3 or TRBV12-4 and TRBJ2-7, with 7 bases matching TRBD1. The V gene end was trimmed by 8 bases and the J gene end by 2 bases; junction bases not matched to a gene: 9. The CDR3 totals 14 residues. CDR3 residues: CASRPGTEAYEQYF. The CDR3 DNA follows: TGTGCCAGCCGCCCGGGGACAGAGGCCTACGAGCAGTACTTC.

The CDR3 protein is CASSSEVGNEQFF. CDR3 sequence (DNA): TGTGCCAGCAGCTCCGAGGTGGGGAATGAGCAGTTCTTC. The V and J genes are TRBV7-9 and TRBJ2-5, with no clear D. The end of the DNA fits TRBJ2-1 better, so the J call may be wrong. Germline V gene lookup returns CDR1 SEHNR and CDR2 FQNEAQ (reference sequence). This CDR3 has 13 amino acids.

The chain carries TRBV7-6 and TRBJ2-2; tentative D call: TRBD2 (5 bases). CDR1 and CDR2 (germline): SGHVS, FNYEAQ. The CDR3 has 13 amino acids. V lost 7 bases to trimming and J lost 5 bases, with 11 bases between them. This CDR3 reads CASKTPGTGELFF. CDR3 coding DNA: TGTGCCAGCAAGACCCCGGGGACCGGGGAGCTGTTTTTT.

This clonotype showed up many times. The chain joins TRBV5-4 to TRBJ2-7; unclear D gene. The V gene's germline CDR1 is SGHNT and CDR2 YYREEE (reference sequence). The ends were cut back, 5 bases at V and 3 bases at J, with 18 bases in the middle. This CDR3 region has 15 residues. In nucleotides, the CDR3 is TGTGCCAGCAGTTCGCGAGACGACGGAGACTACGAGCAGTACTTC. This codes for CASSSRDDGDYEQYF. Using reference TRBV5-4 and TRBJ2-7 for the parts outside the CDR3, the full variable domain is ETGVTQSPTHLIKTRGQQVTLRCSSQSGHNTVSWYQQALGQGPQFIFQYYREEENGRGNFPPRFSGLQFPNYSSELNVNALELDDSALYLCASSSRDDGDYEQYFGPGTRLTVT.

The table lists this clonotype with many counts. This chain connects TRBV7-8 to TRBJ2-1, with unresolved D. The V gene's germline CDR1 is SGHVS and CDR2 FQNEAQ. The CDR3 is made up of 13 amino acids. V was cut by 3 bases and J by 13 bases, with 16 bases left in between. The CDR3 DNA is TGTGCCAGCAGCTTCTCGGCCCAAGAGACCCAGTTCTTC. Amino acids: CASSFSAQETQFF. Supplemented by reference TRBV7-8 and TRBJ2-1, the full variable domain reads GAGVSQSPRYKVAKRGQDVALRCDPISGHVSLFWYQQALGQGPEFLTYFQNEAQLDKSGLPSDRFFAERPEGSVSTLKIQRTQQEDSAVYLCASSFSAQETQFFGPGTRLTVL.

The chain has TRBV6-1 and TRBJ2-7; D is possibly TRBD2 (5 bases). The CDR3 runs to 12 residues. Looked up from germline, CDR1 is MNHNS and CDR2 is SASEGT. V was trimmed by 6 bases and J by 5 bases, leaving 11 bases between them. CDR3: CASRTLGDEQYF. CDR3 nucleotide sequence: TGTGCCAGCAGGACGTTGGGAGACGAGCAGTACTTC.